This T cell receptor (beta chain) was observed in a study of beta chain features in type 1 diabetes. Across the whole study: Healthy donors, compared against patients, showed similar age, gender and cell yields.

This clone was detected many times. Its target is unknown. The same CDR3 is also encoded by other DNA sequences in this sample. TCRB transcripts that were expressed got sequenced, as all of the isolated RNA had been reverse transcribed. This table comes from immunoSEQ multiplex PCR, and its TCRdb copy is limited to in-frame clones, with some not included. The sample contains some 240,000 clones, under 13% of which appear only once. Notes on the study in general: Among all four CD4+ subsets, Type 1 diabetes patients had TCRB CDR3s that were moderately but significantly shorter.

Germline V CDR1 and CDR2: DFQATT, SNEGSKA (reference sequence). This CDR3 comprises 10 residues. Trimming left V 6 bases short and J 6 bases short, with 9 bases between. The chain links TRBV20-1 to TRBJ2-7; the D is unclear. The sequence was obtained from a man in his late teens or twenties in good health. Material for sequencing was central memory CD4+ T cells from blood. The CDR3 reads CSAVGTEQYF. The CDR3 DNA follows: TGCAGTGCCGTCGGAACCGAGCAGTACTTC.